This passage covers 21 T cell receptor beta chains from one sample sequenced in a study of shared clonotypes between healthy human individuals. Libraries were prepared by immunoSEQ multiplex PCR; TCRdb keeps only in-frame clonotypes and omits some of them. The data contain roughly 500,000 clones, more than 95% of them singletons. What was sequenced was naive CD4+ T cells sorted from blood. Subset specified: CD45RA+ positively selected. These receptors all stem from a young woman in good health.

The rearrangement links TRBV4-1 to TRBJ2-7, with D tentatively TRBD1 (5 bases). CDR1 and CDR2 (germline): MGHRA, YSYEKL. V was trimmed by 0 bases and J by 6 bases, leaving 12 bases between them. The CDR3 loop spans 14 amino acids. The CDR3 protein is CASSQDSTGTEQYF. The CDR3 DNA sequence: TGCGCCAGCAGCCAAGATAGTACAGGCACCGAGCAGTACTTC.

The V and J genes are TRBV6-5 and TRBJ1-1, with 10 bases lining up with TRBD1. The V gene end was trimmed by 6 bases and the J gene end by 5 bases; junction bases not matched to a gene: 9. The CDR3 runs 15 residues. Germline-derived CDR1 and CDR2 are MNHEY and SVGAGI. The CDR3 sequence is CASRRQGARGTEAFF. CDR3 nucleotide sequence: TGTGCCAGCAGGCGACAGGGGGCGCGGGGAACTGAAGCTTTCTTT.

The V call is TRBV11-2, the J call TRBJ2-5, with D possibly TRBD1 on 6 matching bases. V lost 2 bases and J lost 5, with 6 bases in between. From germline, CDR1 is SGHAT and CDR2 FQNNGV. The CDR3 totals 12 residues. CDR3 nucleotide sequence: TGTGCCAGCAGCTTACAGGGGGAGACCCAGTACTTC. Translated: CASSLQGETQYF.

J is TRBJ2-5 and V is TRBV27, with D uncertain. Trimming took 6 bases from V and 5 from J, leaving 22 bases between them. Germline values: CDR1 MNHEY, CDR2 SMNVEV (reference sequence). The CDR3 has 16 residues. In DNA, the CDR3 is TGTGCCAGCAGCCCCTACCCGCGTCCCATAGGCGAGACCCAGTACTTC. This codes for CASSPYPRPIGETQYF.

CDR3 in amino acids: CASSLSDPGGDTEAFF. CDR3 DNA: TGCGCCAGCAGCTTGTCGGACCCCGGCGGGGACACTGAAGCTTTCTTT. The chain couples TRBV5-1 to TRBJ1-1, with D unresolved. The ends were cut back, 1 base at V and 3 bases at J, with 16 bases in the middle. CDR1 SGHRS and CDR2 YFSETQ come from the germline V gene. This CDR3 has 16 residues.

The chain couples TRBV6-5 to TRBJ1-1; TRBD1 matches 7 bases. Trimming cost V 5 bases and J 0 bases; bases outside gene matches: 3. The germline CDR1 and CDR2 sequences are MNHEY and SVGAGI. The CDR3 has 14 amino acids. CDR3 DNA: TGTGCCAGCAGTGCGGGACAGATGAACACTGAAGCTTTCTTT. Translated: CASSAGQMNTEAFF.

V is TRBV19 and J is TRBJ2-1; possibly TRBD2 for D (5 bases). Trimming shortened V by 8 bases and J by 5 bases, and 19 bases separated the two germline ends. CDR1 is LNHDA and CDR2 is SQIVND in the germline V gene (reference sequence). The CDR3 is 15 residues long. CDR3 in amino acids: CASGGLFQPHNEQFF. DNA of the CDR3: TGTGCCAGTGGAGGACTGTTTCAGCCCCACAATGAGCAGTTCTTC.

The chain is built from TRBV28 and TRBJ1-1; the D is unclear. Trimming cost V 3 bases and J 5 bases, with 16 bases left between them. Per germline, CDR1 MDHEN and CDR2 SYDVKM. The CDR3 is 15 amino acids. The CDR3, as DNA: TGTGCCAGCAGTTTTGGTCCAGCGGAGTCTACTGAAGCTTTCTTT. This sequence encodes CASSFGPAESTEAFF.

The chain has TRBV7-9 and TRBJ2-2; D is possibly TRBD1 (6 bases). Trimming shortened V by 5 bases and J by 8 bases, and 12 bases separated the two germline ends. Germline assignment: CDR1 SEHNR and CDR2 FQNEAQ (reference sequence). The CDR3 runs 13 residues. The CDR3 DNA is TGTGCCAGCAGCCCGACAGGTCCTGGGGAGCTGTTTTTT. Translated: CASSPTGPGELFF.

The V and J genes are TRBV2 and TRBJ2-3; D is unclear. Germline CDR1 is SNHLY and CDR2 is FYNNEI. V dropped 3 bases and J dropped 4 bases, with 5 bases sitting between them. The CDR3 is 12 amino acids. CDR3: CASSDISDTQYF. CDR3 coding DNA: TGTGCCAGCAGTGACATCTCAGATACGCAGTATTTT.

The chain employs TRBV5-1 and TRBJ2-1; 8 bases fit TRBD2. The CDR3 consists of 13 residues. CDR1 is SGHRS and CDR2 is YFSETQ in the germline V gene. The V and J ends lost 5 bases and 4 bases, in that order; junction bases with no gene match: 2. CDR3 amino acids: CASRSGGYNEQFF. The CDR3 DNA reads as TGCGCCAGCAGGAGCGGGGGTTACAATGAGCAGTTCTTC.

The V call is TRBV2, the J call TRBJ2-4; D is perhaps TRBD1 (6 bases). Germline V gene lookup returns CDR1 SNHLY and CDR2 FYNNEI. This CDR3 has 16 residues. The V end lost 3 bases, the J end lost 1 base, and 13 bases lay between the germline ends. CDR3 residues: CASSDPSTGAKNIQYF. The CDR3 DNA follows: TGTGCCAGCAGTGATCCCTCTACAGGGGCCAAAAACATTCAGTACTTC.

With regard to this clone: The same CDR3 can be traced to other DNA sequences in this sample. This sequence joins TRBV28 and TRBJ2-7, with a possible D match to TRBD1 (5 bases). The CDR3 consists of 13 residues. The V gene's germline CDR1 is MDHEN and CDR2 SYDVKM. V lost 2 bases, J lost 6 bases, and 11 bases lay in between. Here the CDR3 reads CASSLGQGGEQYF. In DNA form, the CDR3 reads TGTGCCAGCAGTTTAGGGCAGGGTGGCGAGCAGTACTTC.

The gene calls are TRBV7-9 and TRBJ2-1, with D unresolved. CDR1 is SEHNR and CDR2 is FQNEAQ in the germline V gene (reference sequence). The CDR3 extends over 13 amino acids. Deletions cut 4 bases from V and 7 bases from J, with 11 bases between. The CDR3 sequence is CASSSASGNEQFF. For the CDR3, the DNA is TGTGCCAGCAGCTCCGCCTCCGGGAATGAGCAGTTCTTC.

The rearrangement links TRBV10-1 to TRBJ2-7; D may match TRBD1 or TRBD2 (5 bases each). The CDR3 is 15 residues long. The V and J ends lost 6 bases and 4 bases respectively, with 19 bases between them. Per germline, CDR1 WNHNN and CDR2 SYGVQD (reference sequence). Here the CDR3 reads CASSTAQGPGYEQYF. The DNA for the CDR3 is TGCGCCAGCAGCACAGCCCAGGGACCCGGGTACGAGCAGTACTTC.

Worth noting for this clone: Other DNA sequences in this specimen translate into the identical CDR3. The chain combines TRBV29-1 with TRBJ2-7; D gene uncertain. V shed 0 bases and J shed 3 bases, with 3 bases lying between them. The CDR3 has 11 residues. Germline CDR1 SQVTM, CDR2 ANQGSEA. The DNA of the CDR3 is TGCAGCGTTGAAGACAACTACGAGCAGTACTTC. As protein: CSVEDNYEQYF.

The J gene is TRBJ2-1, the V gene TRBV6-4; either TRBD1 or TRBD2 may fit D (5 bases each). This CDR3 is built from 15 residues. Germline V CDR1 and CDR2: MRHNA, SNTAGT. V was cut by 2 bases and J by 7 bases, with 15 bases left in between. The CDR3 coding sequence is TGTGCCAGCAGTGACCCGGTGAGGGGTGGGAATGAGCAGTTCTTC. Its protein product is CASSDPVRGGNEQFF.

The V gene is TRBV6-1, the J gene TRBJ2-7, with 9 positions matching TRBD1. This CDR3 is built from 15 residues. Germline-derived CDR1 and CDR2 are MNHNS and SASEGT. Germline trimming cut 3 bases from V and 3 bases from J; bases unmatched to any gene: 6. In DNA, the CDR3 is TGTGCCAGCAGTGAGAGGACAGGGGCGGGCTACGAGCAGTACTTC. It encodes CASSERTGAGYEQYF.

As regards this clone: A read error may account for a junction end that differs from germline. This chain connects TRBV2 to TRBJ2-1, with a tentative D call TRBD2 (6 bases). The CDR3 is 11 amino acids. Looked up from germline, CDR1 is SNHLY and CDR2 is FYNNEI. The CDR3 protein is CASRPGLWEVF. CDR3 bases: TGTGCCAGCAGGCCCGGGCTCTGGGAGGTCTTC.

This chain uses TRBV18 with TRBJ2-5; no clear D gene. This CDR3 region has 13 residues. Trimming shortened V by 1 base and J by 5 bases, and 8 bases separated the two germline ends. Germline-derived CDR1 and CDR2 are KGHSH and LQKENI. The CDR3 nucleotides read TGTGCCAGCTCACCACAAAGGTCGGAGACCCAGTACTTC. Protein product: CASSPQRSETQYF.

The CDR3 here is CASSFPGLAPYNEQFF. The CDR3 DNA sequence: TGCGCCAGCAGCTTCCCAGGACTAGCGCCTTACAATGAGCAGTTCTTC. The chain combines TRBV5-1 with TRBJ2-1; TRBD2 agrees at 9 bases. V was pared by 2 bases and J by 4 bases, with 7 bases of the junction left unmatched. Germline CDR1 is SGHRS and CDR2 is YFSETQ. The CDR3 covers 16 residues.